What follows are 13 T cell receptor beta chains derived from one specimen sequenced in a study of T-cell memory formation after mild COVID-19. In TCRdb, the 5' RACE reads were re-called with MiXCR into one record per CDR3 protein. The data hold 300,000 to 400,000 distinct CDR3 sequences, with 25% to 30% observed a single time. The sample taken for sequencing was PBMCs or a T cell subset sorted from them (not recorded which). The receptors here all came from an adult woman who had mild COVID-19 (a few samples of this study predate the infection). Cell type and time point are not known.

This rearrangement joins TRBV9 to TRBJ2-3; D may be TRBD2 (6 bases). The germline V and J ends were trimmed by 0 bases and 5 bases, with 13 bases remaining between them. Germline values: CDR1 SGDLS, CDR2 YYNGEE. The CDR3 is 15 residues long. This CDR3 is CASSVVGGKGDTQYF. The CDR3 nucleotides read TGTGCCAGCAGCGTAGTTGGCGGGAAGGGAGATACGCAGTATTTT.

J is TRBJ2-7 and V is TRBV7-2; TRBD1 might be the D (7 bases). The CDR3 runs 14 residues. CDR1 is SGHTA and CDR2 is FQGNSA in the germline V gene. V dropped 3 bases and J dropped 2 bases, with 11 bases sitting between them. CDR3 residues: CASSFGRGAYEQYF. The CDR3 DNA reads as TGTGCCAGCAGCTTCGGCAGGGGGGCCTACGAGCAGTACTTC.

The rearrangement links TRBV12-3 or TRBV12-4 to TRBJ1-5; D uncertain. Trimming pared 6 bases from V and 0 bases from J, leaving 6 bases between. The CDR3 totals 13 residues. The CDR3 spells CASSVASNQPQHF. DNA of the CDR3: TGTGCCAGCAGCGTAGCTAGCAATCAGCCCCAGCATTTT.

The chain joins TRBV4-3 to TRBJ2-1; 8 bases agree with TRBD1. The CDR3 covers 16 residues. Germline values: CDR1 LGHNA, CDR2 YSLEER. Losses at the gene ends were 3 bases for V and 4 bases for J; bases not matched to a gene: 8. In DNA, the CDR3 is TGCGCCAGCAGCCACCTGGACAGGGACCTATACAATGAGCAGTTCTTC. It encodes CASSHLDRDLYNEQFF.

The J gene is TRBJ2-1, the V gene TRBV6-5; 7 bases match TRBD2. V was clipped by 4 bases and J by 0 bases; unmatched bases: 6. The V gene's germline CDR1 is MNHEY and CDR2 SVGAGI. The CDR3 is 16 amino acids. The CDR3 sequence is CASSSRAGASYNEQFF. CDR3 in DNA: TGTGCCAGCAGTTCGCGGGCGGGAGCCTCCTACAATGAGCAGTTCTTC.

The chain carries TRBV12-3 or TRBV12-4 and TRBJ2-5; perhaps TRBD1 as D (6 bases). There are 15 residues in the CDR3. V was cut by 3 bases and J by 4 bases, with 15 bases left in between. This CDR3 reads CASSFQGQYVETQYF. DNA of the CDR3: TGTGCCAGCAGTTTCCAAGGACAGTACGTAGAGACCCAGTACTTC.

The CDR3 sequence is CSARDGGAITDTQYF. CDR3 DNA sequence: TGCAGTGCTAGAGATGGGGGGGCAATCACAGATACGCAGTATTTT. The chain couples TRBV20-1 to TRBJ2-3, with TRBD2 as a possible D gene (7 bases). The germline V gene has CDR1 DFQATT and CDR2 SNEGSKA (reference sequence). The CDR3 spans 15 residues. V dropped 0 bases and J dropped 2 bases, with 12 bases sitting between them.

This clonotype was picked up a small number of times. The chain joins TRBV28 to TRBJ2-6; 8 bases are shared with TRBD2. The germline V gene has CDR1 MDHEN and CDR2 SYDVKM. The CDR3 contains 15 residues. Unmatched junction bases numbered 6, after V lost 7 bases and J lost 4 bases. CDR3 nucleotides: TGTGCCAGCACAGCGGGGGCGCAGGGGGCCAACGTCCTGACTTTC. Its protein is CASTAGAQGANVLTF.

J is TRBJ2-7 and V is TRBV11-2; 7 bases are a match to TRBD1. Germline CDR1 SGHAT, CDR2 FQNNGV. Losses at the gene ends were 1 base for V and 4 bases for J; bases not matched to a gene: 10. The CDR3 has 16 residues. The CDR3 sequence: CASSLGRDSYLYEQYF. In DNA, the CDR3 is TGTGCCAGCAGCTTAGGTCGGGACAGCTACCTTTACGAGCAGTACTTC.

The chain carries TRBV9 and TRBJ2-2, with 7 bases identical to TRBD2. J gave up 6 bases and V 4 bases, and 6 bases lay outside the gene matches. The CDR3 runs 14 residues. Germline CDR1 SGDLS, CDR2 YYNGEE. This CDR3 is CASSSRLAAGELFF. The CDR3 DNA follows: TGTGCCAGCAGCTCCAGACTAGCCGCCGGGGAGCTGTTTTTT.

The chain is built from TRBV9 and TRBJ2-7, with D perhaps assigned TRBD1 or TRBD2 (5 bases each). The CDR3 is 15 residues long. Germline-derived CDR1 and CDR2 are SGDLS and YYNGEE. Trimming cost V 3 bases and J 3 bases, with 16 bases left between them. CDR3 DNA sequence: TGTGCCAGCAGCGCCCGGGACCGAAACTTCTACGAGCAGTACTTC. Translating gives CASSARDRNFYEQYF.

The chain is built from TRBV15 and TRBJ2-5, with TRBD2 identical over 10 bases. The CDR3 contains 18 residues. From germline, CDR1 is LNHNV and CDR2 YYDKDF (reference sequence). V lost 0 bases, J lost 11 bases, and 18 bases stayed unmatched. CDR3 nucleotides: TGTGCCACCAGCAGAGATCTAGCGGGAGTCCAGGTACCCGACCGACAGTACTTC. Amino acid sequence: CATSRDLAGVQVPDRQYF. Based on the CDR3 plus reference TRBV15 and TRBJ2-5, the full variable domain is DAMVIQNPRYQVTQFGKPVTLSCSQTLNHNVMYWYQQKSSQAPKLLFHYYDKDFNNEADTPDNFQSRRPNTSFCFLDIRSPGLGDTAMYLCATSRDLAGVQVPDRQYFGPGTRLLVL.

This clonotype was seen a few times. This chain uses TRBV6-2 or TRBV6-3 with TRBJ2-1, with 7 bases that match TRBD2. CDR1 and CDR2 (germline): MNHEY, SVGEGT. V trimming: 5 bases; J trimming: 5 bases; junction bases outside the gene matches: 3. CDR3 size: 13 residues. The CDR3 region is CASSQLADNEQFF. DNA of the CDR3: TGTGCCAGCAGTCAGCTAGCGGACAATGAGCAGTTCTTC.